Below are 23 T cell receptor beta chains sequenced from a single sample in a study of vaccination effects on CD4 cells after COVID-19. CD4+ T cell isolation took place after about 11 days of culture. Either the mRNA-1273 or the BNT162b2 vaccine was given to participants as two doses. Their recognized antigens are unknown. The data were produced by immunoSEQ multiplex PCR, yet TCRdb's version contains in-frame clones alone and is incomplete. The sample has approximately 74,000 clones; less than 75% are singletons. The sequenced sample was CD4+ T cells from PBMCs cultured without peptide, obtained after COVID-19 vaccination. These receptors came from a human donor who received a COVID-19 vaccine.

J is TRBJ1-5 and V is TRBV2, with 7 bases identical to TRBD1. Germline CDR1 is SNHLY and CDR2 is FYNNEI. V gave up 5 bases and J gave up 1 base; unmatched junction bases: 8. The CDR3 length is 16 residues. CDR3 residues: CASSPDRVESNQPQHF. In nucleotides, the CDR3 is TGTGCCAGCAGTCCTGACAGGGTCGAGAGCAATCAGCCCCAGCATTTT. Full variable domain (missing parts from reference TRBV2 and TRBJ1-5): EPEVTQTPSHQVTQMGQEVILRCVPISNHLYFYWYRQILGQKVEFLVSFYNNEISEKSEIFDDQFSVERPDGSNFTLKIRSTKLEDSAMYFCASSPDRVESNQPQHFGDGTRLSIL.

The chain carries TRBV5-1 and TRBJ1-1, with 8 bases aligning to TRBD1. The CDR3 totals 14 residues. J was trimmed by 4 bases and V by 3 bases; bases with no gene match: 5. The germline V gene encodes CDR1 SGHRS and CDR2 YFSETQ. CDR3 coding DNA: TGCGCCAGCAGCTCGACAGGGGAGGCCACTGAAGCTTTCTTT. Amino acid sequence: CASSSTGEATEAFF.

The chain employs TRBV25-1 and TRBJ1-1; 9 nucleotides match TRBD1. The CDR3 extends over 15 amino acids. Per germline, CDR1 MGHDK and CDR2 SYGVNS. V gave up 2 bases and J gave up 1 base; unmatched junction bases: 2. The CDR3 region is CASSEPGQGNTEAFF. The CDR3 DNA sequence: TGTGCCAGCAGTGAACCGGGACAGGGGAACACTGAAGCTTTCTTT.

J is TRBJ1-1 and V is TRBV11-3; 7 bases fit TRBD1. Germline-derived CDR1 and CDR2 are SGHNT and YENEEA. CDR3 length: 13 residues. V was pared by 8 bases and J by 3 bases, with 6 bases of the junction left unmatched. The CDR3 DNA is TGTGCCAGCGCGGCAACAGGGGACACTGAAGCTTTCTTT. Translating gives CASAATGDTEAFF.

This clone was found a few times. V is TRBV19 and J is TRBJ2-1, with 9 bases aligning to TRBD2. The trim removed 2 bases at V and 7 bases at J, leaving 9 bases unmatched. In germline, CDR1 is LNHDA, CDR2 SQIVND (reference sequence). This CDR3 spans 16 amino acids. In nucleotides, the CDR3 is TGTGCCAGTAGTATAATCCCAGCGGGGGGTCGTAATGAGCAGTTCTTC. Amino acid sequence: CASSIIPAGGRNEQFF.

CDR3: CASSVWDSNSPLHF. The DNA for the CDR3 is TGCGCCAGCAGCGTATGGGACAGTAATTCACCCCTCCACTTT. The V call is TRBV5-1, the J call TRBJ1-6, with TRBD1 identical over 7 bases. V lost 4 bases, J lost 6 bases, and 4 bases stayed unmatched. Germline assignment: CDR1 SGHRS and CDR2 YFSETQ. The CDR3 spans 14 residues.

The V call is TRBV7-9, the J call TRBJ1-2; D perhaps matches TRBD1 (6 bases). In germline, CDR1 is SEHNR, CDR2 FQNEAQ (reference sequence). Trimming took off 5 bases at V and 0 bases at J, with 13 bases between the two ends. The CDR3 length is 15 residues. The CDR3 nucleotides are TGTGCCAGCAGCCCTACAGGGCCCCCTAACTATGGCTACACCTTC. Its translation: CASSPTGPPNYGYTF.

The V gene is TRBV6-5, the J gene TRBJ2-3; TRBD2 matches at 9 bases. The CDR3 extends over 15 amino acids. Germline V gene sequence: CDR1 MNHEY, CDR2 SVGAGI. V lost 6 bases to trimming and J lost 6 bases; unmatched junction nucleotides: 10. Written as DNA, the CDR3 is TGTGCCAGCAGACCCCTAGCGGGGCTTTTGGATACGCAGTATTTT. Encoded protein: CASRPLAGLLDTQYF.

This chain links TRBV7-2 with TRBJ1-6; D unclear. V was clipped by 2 bases and J by 0 bases, with 11 bases between them. Germline V gives CDR1 SGHTA, CDR2 FQGNSA. CDR3 size: 17 residues. DNA for the CDR3: TGTGCCAGCAGCTTATACCCAGAAAGCTCCTATAATTCACCCCTCCACTTT. It translates to CASSLYPESSYNSPLHF.

The CDR3 DNA follows: TGTGCCAGCAGCTTCAGGCAGGCCTACAATCAGCCCCAGCATTTT. This sequence encodes CASSFRQAYNQPQHF. J is TRBJ1-5 and V is TRBV5-6; D unresolved. The ends were cut back, 2 bases at V and 3 bases at J, with 12 bases in the middle. Germline V gene sequence: CDR1 SGHDT, CDR2 YYEEEE. This CDR3 is 15 amino acids long.

The chain links TRBV2 to TRBJ1-3; D may be TRBD1 (5 bases). Trimming removed 6 bases at V and 4 bases at J, with 22 bases between. The germline V gene has CDR1 SNHLY and CDR2 FYNNEI. This CDR3 has 17 residues. CDR3 DNA sequence: TGTGCCAGCAGGGGAGTTGGGGGAAGTTTTAGCGGAAACACCATATATTTT. Protein sequence: CASRGVGGSFSGNTIYF.

This clone was found once. V usage is TRBV2 and J usage is TRBJ2-7; D is uncertain. Germline V gene lookup returns CDR1 SNHLY and CDR2 FYNNEI. The CDR3 is 13 residues long. V was trimmed by 1 base and J by 6 bases, leaving 10 bases between them. The CDR3 region is CASSEGRASEQYV. The CDR3 bases are TGTGCCAGCAGTGAAGGAAGGGCGAGCGAGCAGTACGTC.

The gene calls are TRBV5-1 and TRBJ2-3; no reliable D call. V was shortened by 5 bases and J by 0 bases, with 10 bases between the two germline ends. This CDR3 is 14 amino acids long. CDR1 SGHRS and CDR2 YFSETQ come from the germline V gene. DNA for the CDR3: TGCGCCAGCAGTATAAACTTAAGCACAGATACGCAGTATTTT. Residues: CASSINLSTDTQYF.

This clone was observed a handful of times. The gene calls are TRBV6-1 and TRBJ1-5, with D hard to call. The V end lost 2 bases, the J end lost 6 bases, and 17 bases lay between the germline ends. Germline values: CDR1 MNHNS, CDR2 SASEGT. CDR3 length equals 16 residues. The CDR3: CASSERRVSRLQPQHF. The CDR3 DNA follows: TGTGCCAGCAGTGAAAGGCGGGTCAGCCGCCTTCAGCCCCAGCATTTT.

This sequence joins TRBV11-2 and TRBJ2-5; D is perhaps TRBD1 (6 bases). The CDR3 spans 14 residues. Germline CDR1 is SGHAT and CDR2 is FQNNGV. Trimming took off 6 bases at V and 1 base at J, with 12 bases between the two ends. The CDR3 DNA follows: TGTGCCAGCAGTCGCGGACAGCTCCAAGAGACCCAGTACTTC. Its protein is CASSRGQLQETQYF.

The CDR3 nucleotides are TGTGCCAGCCGAACAGACCGGAATGAGCAGTTCTTC. Amino acids: CASRTDRNEQFF. V is TRBV2 and J is TRBJ2-1; D call uncertain. V lost 8 bases to trimming and J lost 7 bases, with 12 bases between them. This CDR3 spans 12 amino acids. From germline, CDR1 is SNHLY and CDR2 FYNNEI.

The chain carries TRBV10-3 and TRBJ2-5; the D call may be TRBD1 or TRBD2 (5 bases each). Per germline, CDR1 ENHRY and CDR2 SYGVKD. Trimming left V 0 bases short and J 5 bases short, with 7 bases between. The CDR3 spans 13 residues. The CDR3 protein is CAISESGDETQYF. The CDR3 nucleotides are TGTGCCATCAGTGAGTCCGGGGACGAGACCCAGTACTTC.

The rearrangement links TRBV23-1 to TRBJ1-1; no clear D gene. TRBV23-1 counts as an open reading frame of uncertain function. The CDR3 has 17 residues. The ends were cut back, 0 bases at V and 0 bases at J, with 14 bases in the middle. The CDR3 DNA is TGCGCCAGCAGTCAATCGTGGGCAGGAACCATGAACACTGAAGCTTTCTTT. It specifies CASSQSWAGTMNTEAFF.

The chain couples TRBV4-1 to TRBJ1-4; D remains ambiguous. Germline V gene lookup returns CDR1 MGHRA and CDR2 YSYEKL. The CDR3 length is 14 residues. V lost 0 bases to trimming and J lost 10 bases, with 12 bases between them. This chain's CDR3 is CASSQDQRMVKLFF. The CDR3 bases are TGCGCCAGCAGCCAAGATCAGAGGATGGTAAAACTGTTTTTT.

The rearrangement joins TRBV7-9 to TRBJ1-1, with 12 nucleotides matching TRBD1. After removal of 3 bases from V and 3 bases from J, the junction contained 5 bases not matched to a gene. Germline CDR1 reads SEHNR; CDR2 reads FQNEAQ (reference sequence). CDR3 length: 16 amino acids. CDR3 residues: CASSLPGQGAHTEAFF. Here the CDR3 DNA reads TGTGCCAGCAGCTTGCCGGGACAGGGGGCTCACACTGAAGCTTTCTTT.

The chain couples TRBV15 to TRBJ1-2, with no clear D. CDR1 and CDR2 from the germline V gene are LNHNV and YYDKDF (reference sequence). The CDR3 length is 14 residues. Trimming left V 8 bases short and J 8 bases short, with 21 bases between. CDR3 sequence: CATQNAPGLRGYTF. CDR3 coding DNA: TGTGCCACCCAAAACGCGCCGGGCCTAAGGGGCTACACCTTC. Variable domain in full (rest from reference TRBV15 and TRBJ1-2): DAMVIQNPRYQVTQFGKPVTLSCSQTLNHNVMYWYQQKSSQAPKLLFHYYDKDFNNEADTPDNFQSRRPNTSFCFLDIRSPGLGDTAMYLCATQNAPGLRGYTFGSGTRLTVV.

Notes on this clone: One junction end does not reproduce the germline sequence, and a read error may be involved. The rearrangement uses TRBV28 and TRBJ2-1, with D hard to call. Germline V CDR1 and CDR2: MDHEN, SYDVKM. This CDR3 is 14 amino acids long. The CDR3 sequence: CASSPSGSFNEQFF. The CDR3 nucleotides are TGTGCCAGCAGCCCGTCCGGATCCTTCAATGAGCAGTTCTTC.

The rearrangement links TRBV19 to TRBJ2-4; maybe TRBD1 (5 bases). The CDR3 totals 17 residues. CDR1 LNHDA and CDR2 SQIVND come from the germline V gene (reference sequence). Trimming cost V 5 bases and J 1 base, with 18 bases left between them. CDR3 sequence: CASSARQFYDAKNIQYF. The CDR3 bases are TGTGCCAGTAGTGCACGACAGTTTTATGATGCCAAAAACATTCAGTACTTC. Full variable domain (rest looked up from reference TRBV19 and TRBJ2-4): DGGITQSPKYLFRKEGQNVTLSCEQNLNHDAMYWYRQDPGQGLRLIYYSQIVNDFQKGDIAEGYSVSREKKESFPLTVTSAQKNPTAFYLCASSARQFYDAKNIQYFGAGTRLSVL.